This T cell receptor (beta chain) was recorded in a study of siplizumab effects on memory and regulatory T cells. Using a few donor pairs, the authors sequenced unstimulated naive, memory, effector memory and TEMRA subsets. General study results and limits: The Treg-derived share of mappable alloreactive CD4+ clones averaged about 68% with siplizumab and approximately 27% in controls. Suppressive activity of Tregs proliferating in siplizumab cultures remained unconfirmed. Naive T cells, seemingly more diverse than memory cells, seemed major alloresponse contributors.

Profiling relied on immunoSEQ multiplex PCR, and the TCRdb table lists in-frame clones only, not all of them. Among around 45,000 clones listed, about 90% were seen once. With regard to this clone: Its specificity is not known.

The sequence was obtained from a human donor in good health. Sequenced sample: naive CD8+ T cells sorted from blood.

CDR3 in DNA: TGTGCCAGCAGTTACCTGAGCTCCTACAATGAGCAGTTCTTC. It encodes CASSYLSSYNEQFF. This sequence joins TRBV6-5 and TRBJ2-1; D remains ambiguous. The CDR3 spans 14 residues. Trimming took 2 bases from V and 0 from J, leaving 5 bases between them. Germline V gene data show CDR1 as MNHEY and CDR2 as SVGAGI.